These 21 T cell receptor beta chains originate from one sample sequenced in a study of siplizumab effects on memory and regulatory T cells. Assay used: immunoSEQ multiplex PCR; TCRdb lists only in-frame clones, some missing. The sample records roughly 93,000 clones, around 94% being singletons. Sample: non-Treg CD4+ T cells sorted from blood. Every receptor here comes from a human donor in good health.

V is TRBV5-4 and J is TRBJ1-2; D remains unclear. V was shortened by 4 bases and J by 8 bases, with 12 bases between the two germline ends. CDR1 SGHNT and CDR2 YYREEE come from the germline V gene (reference sequence). This CDR3 is built from 12 residues. Written as DNA, the CDR3 is TGTGCCAGCAGCCGAAGTTTAGACGGCTACACCTTC. Protein: CASSRSLDGYTF.

J is TRBJ2-7 and V is TRBV9, with 12 bases that match TRBD2. Trimming at V came to 6 bases and at J to 5 bases, leaving 12 bases not matched to a gene. Germline V gives CDR1 SGDLS, CDR2 YYNGEE. The CDR3 consists of 16 residues. CDR3 region: CASTETSGSPPHEQYF. The CDR3 bases are TGTGCCAGCACCGAGACTAGCGGGAGCCCGCCCCACGAGCAGTACTTC.

The chain carries TRBV25-1 and TRBJ2-1; TRBD2 aligns across 8 bases. The CDR3 consists of 16 residues. Germline values: CDR1 MGHDK, CDR2 SYGVNS. The trim removed 10 bases at V and 7 bases at J, leaving 18 bases unmatched. The CDR3: CATTIVPPGTRNEQFF. CDR3 nucleotides: TGTGCCACAACCATCGTGCCCCCCGGGACTAGGAATGAGCAGTTCTTC. Drawing the rest from reference TRBV25-1 and TRBJ2-1, the complete variable domain is EADIYQTPRYLVIGTGKKITLECSQTMGHDKMYWYQQDPGMELHLIHYSYGVNSTEKGDLSSESTVSRIRTEHFPLTLESARPSHTSQYLCATTIVPPGTRNEQFFGPGTRLTVL.

This clone appeared once. This chain connects TRBV30 to TRBJ1-2; D is unclear. This CDR3 comprises 14 residues. V was clipped by 5 bases and J by 0 bases, with 13 bases between them. CDR1 is GTSNPN and CDR2 is SVGIG in the germline V gene (reference sequence). The CDR3 region is CAWGWTAANYGYTF. The DNA for the CDR3 is TGTGCCTGGGGGTGGACTGCAGCTAACTATGGCTACACCTTC.

The rearrangement uses TRBV19 and TRBJ2-7, with 11 bases aligning to TRBD2. Germline V gene lookup returns CDR1 LNHDA and CDR2 SQIVND (reference sequence). The CDR3 spans 15 residues. V lost 3 bases, J lost 3 bases, and 4 bases stayed unmatched. CDR3 DNA sequence: TGTGCCAGTAGTATCCCCGGGACTAGCGGCTACGAGCAGTACTTC. It is translated as CASSIPGTSGYEQYF.

V and J are TRBV28 and TRBJ2-5, with unresolved D. V shed 6 bases and J shed 5 bases, with 7 bases lying between them. CDR3 length: 11 residues. Germline values: CDR1 MDHEN, CDR2 SYDVKM. CDR3 residues: CASRNYETQYF. The CDR3, as DNA: TGTGCCAGCAGGAACTATGAGACCCAGTACTTC.

DNA for the CDR3: TGTGCCAGCAGGAACTCCTTTTCAGGGGGCACTGAAGCTTTCTTT. It translates to CASRNSFSGGTEAFF. The chain is built from TRBV6-5 and TRBJ1-1; TRBD1 agrees at 7 bases. V was pared by 6 bases and J by 4 bases, with 11 bases of the junction left unmatched. This CDR3 spans 15 amino acids. In germline, CDR1 is MNHEY, CDR2 SVGAGI.

The chain couples TRBV11-1 to TRBJ2-5; D remains ambiguous. The CDR3 spans 14 residues. The ends were cut back, 2 bases at V and 5 bases at J, with 12 bases in the middle. Per germline, CDR1 SGHAT and CDR2 FQDESV (reference sequence). CDR3 in amino acids: CASSLTSGSETQYF. DNA of the CDR3: TGTGCCAGCAGCTTAACGTCCGGCTCGGAGACCCAGTACTTC.

The chain joins TRBV5-8 to TRBJ1-2, with 8 positions matching TRBD1. The V gene's germline CDR1 is SGHTS and CDR2 YDEGEE. The CDR3 covers 16 residues. The V gene end was trimmed by 0 bases and the J gene end by 3 bases; junction bases not matched to a gene: 7. CDR3 sequence reads: CASSLDQDREDYGYTF. CDR3 DNA: TGTGCCAGCAGCTTGGATCAGGACAGGGAGGACTATGGCTACACCTTC.

This chain joins TRBV11-2 and TRBJ1-4; 7 nucleotides align to TRBD1. There are 14 residues in the CDR3. The V gene's germline CDR1 is SGHAT and CDR2 FQNNGV. V was pared by 5 bases and J by 3 bases, with 3 bases of the junction left unmatched. Written as DNA, the CDR3 is TGTGCCAGCAGCCAGACAGGGCCTAATGAAAAACTGTTTTTT. Its protein product is CASSQTGPNEKLFF.

V is TRBV5-4 and J is TRBJ2-6; 9 bases fit TRBD1. V lost 5 bases and J lost 3; bases outside the gene matches: 12. The germline V gene encodes CDR1 SGHNT and CDR2 YYREEE (reference sequence). The CDR3 extends over 18 amino acids. The CDR3 sequence: CASRNSGQGMSGANVLTF. The CDR3 DNA follows: TGTGCCAGCAGGAACTCGGGACAGGGTATGAGTGGGGCCAACGTCCTGACTTTC.

V usage is TRBV19 and J usage is TRBJ2-3, with 8 bases identical to TRBD1. Trimming at V came to 2 bases and at J to 2 bases, leaving 6 bases not matched to a gene. The germline CDR1 and CDR2 sequences are LNHDA and SQIVND (reference sequence). The CDR3 totals 16 residues. CDR3 DNA sequence: TGTGCCAGTAGTATATCCGGGACAGGCCTCACAGATACGCAGTATTTT. Amino acids: CASSISGTGLTDTQYF.

V is TRBV5-4 and J is TRBJ2-5, with 7 bases aligning to TRBD1. Germline V lookup: CDR1 SGHNT, CDR2 YYREEE (reference sequence). After removal of 4 bases from V and 4 bases from J, the junction contained 10 bases not matched to a gene. This CDR3 region has 15 residues. CDR3 nucleotide sequence: TGTGCCAGCAGCACCCCCACAGGGGACCTAGAGACCCAGTACTTC. This encodes CASSTPTGDLETQYF.

V is TRBV19 and J is TRBJ1-2; tentatively, D is TRBD1 (6 bases). The V gene's germline CDR1 is LNHDA and CDR2 SQIVND (reference sequence). The CDR3 sequence is 13 residues long. The V and J ends lost 5 bases and 7 bases respectively, with 14 bases between them. The CDR3 DNA follows: TGTGCCAGTAGTGCGGTAACAGGGCCTGGCTACACCTTC. This translates into CASSAVTGPGYTF.

This clone has just one count. The chain links TRBV28 to TRBJ1-1, with D unclear. V lost 9 bases to trimming and J lost 4 bases, with 21 bases between them. This CDR3 spans 15 amino acids. Germline assignment: CDR1 MDHEN and CDR2 SYDVKM. CDR3 bases: TGTGCCAGTGGGGAGGGTATGGGAATGGCCACTGAAGCTTTCTTT. This encodes CASGEGMGMATEAFF.

J is TRBJ1-3 and V is TRBV15; 10 bases agree with TRBD1. The germline V gene has CDR1 LNHNV and CDR2 YYDKDF (reference sequence). There are 17 residues in the CDR3. V shed 2 bases and J 2 bases; nucleotides not matched to a gene: 6. The CDR3 region is CATSRLLTGGTGNTIYF. CDR3 in DNA: TGTGCCACCAGCAGACTGTTGACAGGGGGCACTGGAAACACCATATATTTT.

The chain uses TRBV18 and TRBJ2-7; 7 bases agree with TRBD2. With V trimmed by 3 bases and J by 3 bases, 8 bases remained unmatched. Germline V gene sequence: CDR1 KGHSH, CDR2 LQKENI. The CDR3 contains 15 residues. In DNA form, the CDR3 reads TGTGCCAGCTCACCGGGGAGGGTGGATGGCTACGAGCAGTACTTC. Translated, it gives CASSPGRVDGYEQYF.

The CDR3 DNA reads TGTGCCAGCTCACCCGTAGAGTCCAGGGCTGGGGCCAACGTCCTGACTTTC. As protein: CASSPVESRAGANVLTF. The chain has TRBV18 and TRBJ2-6; D is possibly TRBD1 (5 bases). Germline V gives CDR1 KGHSH, CDR2 LQKENI. Between the trimmed V and J ends, which lost 3 bases and 2 bases, there was a span of 14 bases. The CDR3 sequence is 17 residues long.

The V call is TRBV11-1, the J call TRBJ2-3, with 10 bases matching TRBD2. The CDR3 runs 17 residues. Germline values: CDR1 SGHAT, CDR2 FQDESV (reference sequence). V lost 4 bases and J lost 0; bases outside the gene matches: 7. CDR3 residues: CASSSRLAGTSTDTQYF. The CDR3 DNA reads as TGTGCCAGCAGCTCCCGACTAGCGGGCACTAGCACAGATACGCAGTATTTT.

The chain is built from TRBV27 and TRBJ1-5, with D unclear. The CDR3 covers 14 residues. Germline CDR1 is MNHEY and CDR2 is SMNVEV (reference sequence). V lost 2 bases to trimming and J lost 5 bases, with 10 bases between them. This CDR3 reads CASSLMSSYQPQHF. The DNA for the CDR3 is TGTGCCAGCAGTTTAATGTCGTCCTATCAGCCCCAGCATTTT.

The CDR3 region has the DNA TGTGCCAGCAGTACGCCGCAGACAGGGGTGTTCCAAGAGACCCAGTACTTC. This encodes CASSTPQTGVFQETQYF. The chain couples TRBV2 to TRBJ2-5; 8 bases match TRBD1. Trimming took 5 bases from V and 1 from J; bases not matched to a gene: 12. CDR1 is SNHLY, CDR2 FYNNEI, per germline. CDR3 length: 17 amino acids.